What follows describes a single T cell receptor (beta chain). Its antigen remains unidentified. There are no base qualities to consult, and no much larger clone falls within one base. Library creation used 5' RACE. Sequenced using an Illumina HiSeq 2000. Template switching introduced a universal primer binding site; the final cDNA contained a unique molecular identifier, enabling accurate counting of TCR cDNA molecules. Specific primers in the conserved constant-segment region were used to synthesize first-strand cDNA for TCR alpha and beta chains. To control for contamination, every cDNA library carried two barcodes: a SMART-Mk sample barcode plus Illumina barcodes. Two successive PCR steps introduced TruSeq adapter sequences along with Illumina sample barcodes. The TCR alpha and beta cDNA libraries were sequenced on the Illumina HiSeq platform using custom primers. As for the authors' bioinformatics: MiGEC processed the raw reads to extract unique molecular identifiers, while MiXCR was used to determine the CDR3 positions. Recombination models were inferred per individual with the repgenHMM and IGoR tools using an EM algorithm. Shared clonotype analysis was performed with the tcR package in R, normalizing sharing by the product of cloneset sizes. To study raw recombination without the effects of thymic and clonal selection, out-of-frame nonproductive sequences were analyzed. Using fastp trimming at Q25 and MiXCR clonotype assembly, TCRdb reanalyzed the public sequencing data and kept in-frame beta chains. Rows with one shared CDR3 protein collapse into an entry with the most common genes and DNA. TCRdb, not the authors, supplied the V and J calls. This sample is represented by 540,000 or so distinct CDR3 sequences; about 22% of them were singletons. The biggest ten clones account for about 0.48% of the sample.

The sample originates from a study of identical twins (dated by TCRdb to the mid-2010s). About the full investigation: The study deep-sequenced TCR alpha and beta repertoires from monozygotic twins, unrelated adults of various ages and cord blood to test whether fetal clonotypes persist. To rule out contamination, the twin experiments were replicated at different times with different library preparation protocols.

All donors were healthy Caucasians. The twin cohort comprised three pairs of female monozygotic twins, all aged roughly 18 to 29 years. Positive isolation kits from Invitrogen were used to isolate CD4+ and CD8+ T cell populations. Study-level results and caveats: Because the same donors could not be followed over many years, conclusions were based on cross-sectional statistical analysis. Recombination models systematically underestimated out-of-frame TCR alpha sharing in monozygotic twins but agreed with sharing between unrelated individuals. Fewer insertions were carried by abundant cord blood beta clonotypes; a weaker similar trend was observed in young adult naive repertoires, while no such trend was observed in memory repertoires. Compared with coincidental sharing between unrelated individuals, an excess of low generation-probability sequences was observed among out-of-frame TCR alpha sequences shared between twins. Zero-insertion analyses could be partly confounded by invariant T cells such as MAIT and iNKT, though diverse VJ usage argued against such confounding for most clonotypes. The excess sharing between twins in beta out-of-frame sequences was weaker because fewer shared sequences reduced the signal-to-noise ratio.

From a lookup of the germline V gene (reference sequence), CDR1 and CDR2 are LNHNV and YYDKDF. V gives up 5 bases and J gives up 1 base, and the segment between their germline ends measures 11 bases. CDR3 length: 14 amino acids, cysteine to phenylalanine. Only the CDR3 DNA is retained, 42 bases long and in frame from the first base. These same data were also listed under a study on yellow fever vaccine responses in identical twins. As described in the second report: According to the authors, the vaccine-induced T cell response in identical twins seemed to be partly convergent and partly specific to each individual. The study precisely tracked vaccine-responding T cell clones in identical twins.

This chain is built from TRBV15 and TRBJ2-5; the D gene is not confidently resolved. The source is a woman between 18 and 29 years old in good health. The sequencing sample was made of CD4+ T cells sorted from blood. This receptor carries the CDR3 CATSVLSRQETQYF. The sequenced DNA: TGTGCCACCAGCGTACTTAGCCGCCAAGAGACCCAGTACTTC.